This T cell receptor beta chain was identified in a study of OX40 agonist ivuxolimab in advanced cancers. Study background: The study treated patients with ivuxolimab, an agonistic anti-OX40 (CD134) antibody. Dosing consisted of intravenous ivuxolimab at 0.01 to 10 mg/kg every 2 weeks. Study conclusions and caveats: In general, CD8+ T cells held more expanded clones than CD4+ did, on average.

No patient had autoimmune disease or received systemic immunosuppression. Some clones are missing from TCRdb's copy, which holds only in-frame ones; the method was immunoSEQ multiplex PCR. The data show 50,000 or so clones, with around 80% seen just once and roughly 2.6% held by the top ten. Concerning this clone itself: The antigen remains unidentified.

The specimen comprised CD4+ or CD8+ T cells sorted from blood, sampled in a trial of the OX40 agonist ivuxolimab. The receptor was isolated from an adult with an advanced solid tumor such as melanoma, head and neck, liver or kidney cancer.

CDR3 region: CASSLSGGHSYEQYF. The CDR3 DNA reads as TGTGCCAGCAGCTTGTCCGGGGGGCACTCCTACGAGCAGTACTTC. The rearrangement links TRBV5-4 to TRBJ2-7; D may be TRBD2 (7 bases). In germline, CDR1 is SGHNT, CDR2 YYREEE (reference sequence). V was cut by 1 base and J by 0 bases, with 11 bases left in between. This CDR3 region has 15 residues.